The 29 T cell receptor beta chains listed next were all sequenced from one sample in a study of blood T cell repertoires in COVID-19. Repertoires were generated with immunoSEQ multiplex PCR, while TCRdb's copy carries only in-frame clones and drops some. This table has under 350,000 clones, 86% appearing once. Sequencing used PBMCs or T cells enriched from blood (not recorded which). The receptors shown here come from a man younger than 40 who had recovered from COVID-19.

This chain connects TRBV24-1 to TRBJ2-3; possible D gene TRBD2, 6 bases. Per the germline V gene, CDR1 is KGHDR and CDR2 is SFDVKD. This CDR3 spans 16 amino acids. Trimming pared 0 bases from V and 1 base from J, leaving 10 bases between. The CDR3 region is CATSDLAGTGTDTQYF. The DNA for the CDR3 is TGTGCCACCAGTGATTTGGCGGGGACTGGCACAGATACGCAGTATTTT.

The chain links TRBV4-2 to TRBJ2-3; 12 positions agree with TRBD2. CDR1 is LGHNA, CDR2 YNFKEQ, per germline. This CDR3 spans 18 amino acids. After removal of 4 bases from V and 8 bases from J, the junction contained 16 bases not matched to a gene. CDR3 amino acids: CASSRGETSGGGLGTQYF. CDR3 DNA sequence: TGTGCCAGCAGCCGGGGGGAGACTAGCGGGGGCGGCCTGGGTACGCAGTATTTT.

V gene TRBV7-2 combines with J gene TRBJ2-5, with 13 positions matching TRBD2. The CDR3 extends over 15 amino acids. Germline values: CDR1 SGHTA, CDR2 FQGNSA. The junction had 2 bases not matched to a gene; V was cut back by 2 bases and J by 5 bases. This CDR3 reads CASSLRGLAGETQYF. CDR3 sequence (DNA): TGTGCCAGCAGCTTAAGGGGACTAGCGGGGGAGACCCAGTACTTC. Full variable domain (outside the CDR3, taken from reference TRBV7-2 and TRBJ2-5): GAGVSQSPSNKVTEKGKDVELRCDPISGHTALYWYRQSLGQGLEFLIYFQGNSAPDKSGLPSDRFSAERTGGSVSTLTIQRTQQEDSAVYLCASSLRGLAGETQYFGPGTRLLVL.

The chain joins TRBV7-5 to TRBJ2-1; the D segment call TRBD2 is taken from the table without a DNA check. TRBV7-5 is described as a pseudogene. CDR3 length: 17 residues. The CDR3 DNA sequence: TGTGTCAGAAGCCCCCGACTAGCAGCGGGAGTGTGGGATGAGCAGTTCTTC. Translating it yields CVRSPRLAAGVWDEQFF.

This chain joins TRBV5-4 and TRBJ2-1; 12 nucleotides agree with TRBD2. V was pared by 3 bases and J by 5 bases, with 3 bases of the junction left unmatched. Looked up from germline, CDR1 is SGHNT and CDR2 is YYREEE (reference sequence). The CDR3 has 15 residues. The CDR3 DNA is TGTGCCAGCAGCTCTAGCGGGAGGGGTAACAATGAGCAGTTCTTC. It is translated as CASSSSGRGNNEQFF.

The rearrangement joins TRBV28 to TRBJ2-4; TRBD2 is a possible D gene (6 bases). The length of the CDR3 is 15 residues. Between the trimmed V and J ends, which lost 6 bases and 7 bases, there was a span of 19 bases. Looked up from germline, CDR1 is MDHEN and CDR2 is SYDVKM. The DNA of the CDR3 is TGTGCCAGCAGCTCTACAGAGGGCCGGGGGAACATTCAGTACTTC. This gives the protein CASSSTEGRGNIQYF. The full variable domain, completed using reference TRBV28 and TRBJ2-4, is DVKVTQSSRYLVKRTGEKVFLECVQDMDHENMFWYRQDPGLGLRLIYFSYDVKMKEKGDIPEGYSVSREKKERFSLILESASTNQTSMYLCASSSTEGRGNIQYFGAGTRLSVL.

This chain connects TRBV28 to TRBJ2-1, with 8 bases identical to TRBD2. Germline trimming cut 5 bases from V and 9 bases from J; bases unmatched to any gene: 9. The CDR3 is 14 residues long. The germline V gene has CDR1 MDHEN and CDR2 SYDVKM. The CDR3 coding sequence is TGTGCCAGCAGTCGGTTTAGCGGGATTGGTGAGCAGTTCTTC. Translated: CASSRFSGIGEQFF. The complete variable domain, with remaining parts taken from reference TRBV28 and TRBJ2-1, reads DVKVTQSSRYLVKRTGEKVFLECVQDMDHENMFWYRQDPGLGLRLIYFSYDVKMKEKGDIPEGYSVSREKKERFSLILESASTNQTSMYLCASSRFSGIGEQFFGPGTRLTVL.

In its sample, this clone was seen once. CDR3 residues: CASSSSGSRGETQYF. Written as DNA, the CDR3 is TGCGCCAGCAGCTCCTCCGGGTCCCGTGGGGAGACCCAGTACTTC. The V and J genes are TRBV5-1 and TRBJ2-5, with D unclear. The germline gives CDR1 SGHRS, CDR2 YFSETQ. V was shortened by 3 bases and J by 5 bases, with 17 bases between the two germline ends. The CDR3 is 15 amino acids.

The count of this clone is one. The V call is TRBV19, the J call TRBJ1-1; D might be TRBD1 (5 bases). The CDR3 has 15 amino acids. Trimming shortened V by 2 bases and J by 0 bases, and 10 bases separated the two germline ends. The V gene's germline CDR1 is LNHDA and CDR2 SQIVND (reference sequence). The CDR3 DNA sequence: TGTGCCAGTAGTATAAACGGGGGAATGAACACTGAAGCTTTCTTT. Translating gives CASSINGGMNTEAFF.

The chain has TRBV3-1 (or the pseudogene TRBV3-2) and TRBJ2-7, with a weak D call TRBD2 (6 bases). Trimming pared 4 bases from V and 11 bases from J, leaving 21 bases between. The CDR3 is 14 amino acids. Germline V gives CDR1 LGHDT, CDR2 YNNKEL (reference sequence). CDR3 residues: CASSPGRTNRGEYF. DNA for the CDR3: TGTGCCAGCAGCCCGGGACGGACCAACCGCGGGGAGTACTTC.

The chain has TRBV2 and TRBJ2-1, with TRBD2 matching 12 bases. V was clipped by 3 bases and J by 5 bases; unmatched bases: 8. The CDR3 spans 17 residues. Germline V gene data show CDR1 as SNHLY and CDR2 as FYNNEI. CDR3 loop: CASSEWPLAGGDNEQFF. DNA for the CDR3: TGTGCCAGCAGTGAGTGGCCTCTAGCGGGAGGGGACAATGAGCAGTTCTTC.

This sequence joins TRBV25-1 and TRBJ1-5; no clear D gene. The V gene's germline CDR1 is MGHDK and CDR2 SYGVNS. The CDR3 is made up of 15 amino acids. V was cut by 3 bases and J by 0 bases, with 9 bases left in between. The CDR3 loop is CASSDRWNSNQPQHF. The DNA of the CDR3 is TGTGCCAGCAGTGACAGGTGGAATAGCAATCAGCCCCAGCATTTT.

This clone was found once. The rearrangement uses TRBV11-2 and TRBJ2-3, with 8 bases lining up with TRBD2. There are 16 residues in the CDR3. CDR1 is SGHAT, CDR2 FQNNGV, per germline. The V gene end was trimmed by 4 bases and the J gene end by 0 bases; junction bases not matched to a gene: 6. CDR3 DNA sequence: TGTGCCAGCAGCTCACTAGCGGTGATTAGCACAGATACGCAGTATTTT. Residues: CASSSLAVISTDTQYF.

The V and J genes are TRBV4-1 and TRBJ1-1; 7 positions match TRBD1. Germline loops: CDR1 MGHRA, CDR2 YSYEKL. Unmatched junction bases numbered 10, after V lost 0 bases and J lost 6 bases. This CDR3 spans 16 amino acids. The CDR3 region is CASSQDATGRRAEAFF. For the CDR3, the DNA is TGCGCCAGCAGCCAAGACGCGACAGGGCGGCGGGCTGAAGCTTTCTTT.

V is TRBV28 and J is TRBJ1-5, with TRBD1 as a possible D gene (5 bases). Looked up from germline, CDR1 is MDHEN and CDR2 is SYDVKM. Deletions cut 5 bases from V and 2 bases from J, with 16 bases between. There are 16 residues in the CDR3. The CDR3 protein is CASSPRDLQRNQPQHF. CDR3 DNA sequence: TGTGCCAGCAGTCCTAGGGACTTACAGCGCAATCAGCCCCAGCATTTT.

The chain is built from TRBV7-2 and TRBJ2-7; 7 nucleotides align to TRBD2. Germline values: CDR1 SGHTA, CDR2 FQGNSA. V lost 3 bases and J lost 1; bases outside the gene matches: 3. The CDR3 is 14 residues long. CDR3 nucleotides: TGTGCCAGCAGCTTCCAGCGGGGTTCCTACGAGCAGTACTTC. Translated, it gives CASSFQRGSYEQYF.

CDR3 sequence (DNA): TGTGCCAGCAGCCCTTCCAGGGGGCGCCTCCACTTT. Protein: CASSPSRGRLHF. The chain joins TRBV13 to TRBJ1-6, with TRBD1 matching 8 bases. The CDR3 sequence is 12 residues long. Germline V CDR1 and CDR2: PRHDT, FYEKMQ (reference sequence). After removal of 5 bases from V and 15 bases from J, the junction contained 6 bases not matched to a gene.

This clone was seen ten or more times. The genes are TRBV5-5 and TRBJ1-5, with 9 bases fitting TRBD1. V lost 2 bases to trimming and J lost 5 bases; unmatched junction nucleotides: 5. Germline V gives CDR1 SGHKS, CDR2 YYEKEE (reference sequence). The CDR3 spans 15 residues. CDR3 coding DNA: TGTGCCAGCAGCTTACAGGGGGCTGGTGATCAGCCCCAGCATTTT. This gives the protein CASSLQGAGDQPQHF. Full variable domain (missing parts from reference TRBV5-5 and TRBJ1-5): DAGVTQSPTHLIKTRGQQVTLRCSPISGHKSVSWYQQVLGQGPQFIFQYYEKEERGRGNFPDRFSARQFPNYSSELNVNALLLGDSALYLCASSLQGAGDQPQHFGDGTRLSIL.

This sequence joins TRBV24-1 and TRBJ2-1; 12 nucleotides agree with TRBD1. The CDR3 is 16 amino acids. The V gene end was trimmed by 3 bases and the J gene end by 4 bases; junction bases not matched to a gene: 3. From germline, CDR1 is KGHDR and CDR2 SFDVKD. The CDR3: CATSDLGQGAYNEQFF. The CDR3 DNA reads TGTGCCACCAGTGATCTGGGACAGGGGGCGTACAATGAGCAGTTCTTC.

This clone appeared once. The chain links TRBV5-5 to TRBJ2-5, with a possible D match to TRBD1 (5 bases). CDR3 length: 15 residues. Trimming removed 4 bases at V and 2 bases at J, with 15 bases between. Germline CDR1 is SGHKS and CDR2 is YYEKEE (reference sequence). The CDR3 sequence is CASSPLSQAQETQYF. The CDR3 DNA follows: TGTGCCAGCAGCCCGCTCTCACAGGCACAAGAGACCCAGTACTTC.

The V call is TRBV6-5, the J call TRBJ2-7; TRBD1 matches 8 bases. The CDR3 runs to 15 residues. The V gene end was trimmed by 5 bases and the J gene end by 1 base; junction bases not matched to a gene: 7. The germline CDR1 and CDR2 sequences are MNHEY and SVGAGI. The CDR3 bases are TGTGCCAGCAGTCGGGACAGGCGATATTCCTACGAGCAGTACTTC. It yields the protein CASSRDRRYSYEQYF.

The V call is TRBV24-1, the J call TRBJ2-7, with 13 bases fitting TRBD2. This CDR3 region has 16 residues. Germline trimming cut 3 bases from V and 1 base from J; bases unmatched to any gene: 2. Germline CDR1 reads KGHDR; CDR2 reads SFDVKD. CDR3 DNA sequence: TGTGCCACCAGTGATGCGACTAGCGGGAGGTCCTACGAGCAGTACTTC. It encodes CATSDATSGRSYEQYF.

This chain joins TRBV19 and TRBJ2-7; 10 bases match TRBD2. This CDR3 has 14 residues. The V segment lost 7 bases and the J segment 5 bases; nucleotides outside the gene matches: 8. Germline assignment: CDR1 LNHDA and CDR2 SQIVND (reference sequence). DNA of the CDR3: TGTGCCAGTAACCCTAGCGGGAGTATCCACGAGCAGTACTTC. Amino acids: CASNPSGSIHEQYF. The variable domain in full, completed from reference TRBV19 and TRBJ2-7, reads DGGITQSPKYLFRKEGQNVTLSCEQNLNHDAMYWYRQDPGQGLRLIYYSQIVNDFQKGDIAEGYSVSREKKESFPLTVTSAQKNPTAFYLCASNPSGSIHEQYFGPGTRLTVT.

The chain couples TRBV15 to TRBJ1-1; a possible D gene is TRBD1 (5 bases). The ends were cut back, 1 base at V and 0 bases at J, with 12 bases in the middle. The CDR3 loop spans 16 amino acids. CDR1 LNHNV and CDR2 YYDKDF come from the germline V gene (reference sequence). The CDR3 sequence is CATSRGVTGLNTEAFF. Written as DNA, the CDR3 is TGTGCCACCAGCAGAGGGGTTACAGGACTGAACACTGAAGCTTTCTTT.

The gene calls are TRBV29-1 and TRBJ1-2, with 7 bases identical to TRBD1. The CDR3 covers 14 residues. V was pared by 1 base and J by 7 bases, with 9 bases of the junction left unmatched. CDR1 SQVTM and CDR2 ANQGSEA come from the germline V gene. CDR3 DNA sequence: TGCAGCGTTGAAGGTTACAGGGGAGAGCGTGGCTACACCTTC. Residues: CSVEGYRGERGYTF.

The V and J genes are TRBV6-5 and TRBJ2-7; possibly TRBD1 for D (6 bases). Trimming stripped 1 base from V and 3 bases from J, with 16 bases between. The CDR3 totals 16 residues. Germline V gene lookup returns CDR1 MNHEY and CDR2 SVGAGI. The CDR3 loop is CASSYLWGLGYYEQYF. In nucleotides, the CDR3 is TGTGCCAGCAGTTACTTATGGGGGCTAGGGTACTACGAGCAGTACTTC.

The V call is TRBV5-8, the J call TRBJ2-7; D not certain. The germline V gene encodes CDR1 SGHTS and CDR2 YDEGEE. V dropped 3 bases and J dropped 5 bases, with 3 bases sitting between them. The CDR3 runs 10 residues. The CDR3, as DNA: TGTGCCAGCAGCTGGCACGAGCAGTACTTC. It translates to CASSWHEQYF.

A single count supports this clone. The chain links TRBV6-4 to TRBJ1-1, with a weak D call TRBD1 (5 bases). The CDR3 loop spans 15 amino acids. V shed 2 bases and J shed 1 base, with 11 bases lying between them. Germline values: CDR1 MRHNA, CDR2 SNTAGT. Here the CDR3 reads CASSDGGIGNTEAFF. The CDR3 DNA sequence: TGTGCCAGCAGTGACGGGGGGATAGGGAACACTGAAGCTTTCTTT.

The rearrangement joins TRBV28 to TRBJ2-3; 7 nucleotides agree with TRBD1. The CDR3 consists of 15 residues. V lost 6 bases, J lost 4 bases, and 10 bases stayed unmatched. Per the germline V gene, CDR1 is MDHEN and CDR2 is SYDVKM. CDR3 coding DNA: TGTGCCAGCAGCTTCTCGACAGGGACCGCAGATACGCAGTATTTT. This gives the protein CASSFSTGTADTQYF.